This T cell receptor beta chain originates from a study of memory CD4+ T cells and cytomegalovirus serostatus (dated by TCRdb to the late 2010s). Regarding the complete study: A total of roughly 35 healthy Belgian adults, of whom 9 were CMV seropositive and about 25 were CMV seronegative, were included in the cohort. The study sequenced CD4+ memory TCRbeta repertoires of a Belgian cohort with known cytomegalovirus serostatus to replicate a published TCR-based CMV serostatus classifier.

The Quick-DNA Microprep Kit was used to extract genomic DNA from the sorted cells. TCRbeta DNA was amplified with the immunoSEQ hsTCRbeta kit following the manufacturer's protocol. An Illumina MiSeq instrument was used to sequence the TCRbeta libraries. On the study's bioinformatics: Following removal of out-of-frame sequences, more than 2,000,000 distinct TCRbeta sequences were retained, with an average of roughly 71,000 per individual. Each individual was scored using the number of around 180 previously reported CMV-associated TCRbeta sequences that the individual carried and the total number of productive distinct TCRbeta sequences. A beta-binomial model was reimplemented in Python, and scikit-learn random forests with default parameters were trained on data from the US cohort. Classifier performance on the Belgian cohort was reported as the median AUC with percentile confidence intervals calculated over 10,000 bootstrap iterations. What TCRdb holds here is the immuneACCESS table cut down to in-frame rearrangements. Part of the clones is not present; checked against another copy, under half of the missing clones reflect an unresolved V gene, and the others are unexplained. V, J and clone size reflect that table, while D and trimming were determined from the DNA. Across this sample there are about 53,000 clones, with around 80% seen only once. The ten top clones hold under 1% of the sample.

CDR1 and CDR2 are drawn from the germline V gene: SGHVS, FNYEAQ. V is shortened by 5 bases, J by 1 base, and the region joining them spans 14 bases. Measured from the cysteine to the phenylalanine, the CDR3 is 15 residues long. The entry retains the CDR3 DNA only, 45 bases that are in frame from base 1. With respect to this clone: Its antigen is still unknown. No per-base quality is available; no much larger clone lies one base away.

A FACSAria II was used to sort memory CD4+ T cells, defined as single viable CD3+CD4+CD8-CD45RO+ cells. CMV serostatus was assessed using a Roche Elecsys assay, by which serum IgG against CMV pp150, pp28, p38 and p52 was detected. Once the samples were thawed, total CD4+ T cells were enriched through positive selection using CD4 magnetic microbeads. The samples came from a different study that was designed specifically to examine the CD4+ T cell memory repertoire. Peripheral blood mononuclear cells were isolated and cryopreserved following standard operating procedures; serum was stored at -80 °C. The staining relied on CD3-PerCP (BW264/56), CD4-APC (RPA-T4), CD45RO-PE (UCHT1) and CD8-Pacific Orange (3B5) antibodies, and Sytox blue was used to exclude non-viable cells. What the work shows at the level of the full study, not this receptor alone: For CMV serostatus prediction, a median bootstrapped AUC of about 0.96 was reached with the original framework, and a median bootstrapped AUC of approximately 0.89 was reached with a US-trained random forest. The original-framework classifier achieved a median bootstrapped AUC of almost 0.97 with a 95% CI of 0.76-1.00 on the Belgian cohort. The results were interpreted as suggesting that the CMV-associated TCR signature is mostly present in the CD4+ memory repertoire. Only CD4+CD45RO+ memory cells were sequenced, unlike the original study, which covered naive and memory CD4+ and CD8+ populations. Among the roughly 160 previously reported CMV-associated TCRbeta sequences, some 67 showed up in the CD4+ memory repertoires, with each one found in between one and five individuals.

Material: memory CD4+ T cells from blood. The TCR comes from an adult in good health and CMV-seronegative. This chain is built from TRBV7-6 and TRBJ2-5; possibly the D gene is TRBD2, per 7 matching bases. The DNA sequence is TGTGCCAGCAGCCCCAGGCGGGGGCCCCAAGAGACCCAGTACTTC. Protein translation: CASSPRRGPQETQYF.